The clone carrying this TCR beta chain came up a few times. Other DNA sequences from this sample encode an identical CDR3 as well. This record belongs to a study of beta chain features in type 1 diabetes. CDR3 length equals 14 residues. Germline CDR1 KGHSH, CDR2 LQKENI. Trimming removed 3 bases at V and 0 bases at J, with 9 bases between. Expressed TCRB transcripts were sequenced, since all the RNA that had been isolated was reverse transcribed. The method was immunoSEQ multiplex PCR; TCRdb's version includes in-frame clones alone and lacks a portion of them. The data contain 970,000 or so clones, 15% to 20% of them singletons.

The TCR sequence derives from a woman aged 18-35 years in good health. The sequencing sample was made of naive CD4+ T cells from blood. This chain connects TRBV18 to TRBJ2-7; D remains unclear. Here the CDR3 DNA reads TGTGCCAGCTCACCCGGAAGGAGCTCCTACGAGCAGTACTTC. Translated: CASSPGRSSYEQYF.